This TCR beta chain emerged from a study of circulating CD8 cells and anti-PD-1 response in melanoma. Study-wide background: About 55% of the 13 melanoma patients received first-line anti-PD-1 therapy.

Four subsets defined by PD-1 and/or TIGIT were sorted from live CD3+CD8+TCRalphabeta+ cells. Using roughly 15 ng of total RNA, TCR libraries were made with the QIAseq Immune Repertoire TCR panel. MiXCR, run by TCRdb on the reads, gives a single entry per CDR3 protein. The repertoire holds several hundred distinct CDR3 sequences, with approximately 13% as singletons. By sample fraction, this clonotype is hyperexpanded. Its antigen is not identified. The CDR3 covers 15 residues. V lost 5 bases and J 4 bases, leaving 14 bases between the germline ends. Germline V gives CDR1 SGHTA, CDR2 FQGTGA. Overall study findings and caveats: Subset repertoires were largely private at M1, with under 7% shared. TIGIT repertoires were least diverse, DNEG repertoires most diverse. A small cohort with few responders supplied the baseline and M1 comparisons.

The TCR sequence derives from a human donor with melanoma. This sample comprised CD8+ T cells from PBMCs, obtained at baseline or after one month of anti-PD-1 therapy (not recorded which). This chain uses TRBV7-3 with TRBJ2-2; weak D call: TRBD2 (6 bases). This chain's CDR3 is CASSRLARGTGELFF. The CDR3 DNA reads as TGTGCCAGCAGCCGGCTAGCGAGAGGCACCGGGGAGCTGTTTTTT.